The 27 T cell receptor beta chains in this list originate from one sample, sequenced in a study of molecular identifiers for immune sequencing clone quantification. Using its own MiXCR run on the PCR reads, TCRdb lists one record per CDR3 protein. The sample includes approximately 630,000 distinct CDR3 sequences, about 25% of them seen just once. The specimen sequenced was naive CD8+ T cells from blood, with Jurkat cell RNA spiked in. The sample's subset: FACS-sorted CD8+CD4-CCR7+CD45RA+ naive T cells. The receptors were sampled from a human donor in good health. Some libraries in this study had Jurkat cell RNA spiked in.

This clonotype was seen only once. A read error may explain this, as a much larger clone is one base away. The chain links TRBV29-1 to TRBJ2-3, with unresolved D. Per the germline V gene, CDR1 is SQVTM and CDR2 is ANQGSEA. The CDR3 contains 12 residues. The ends were cut back, 3 bases at V and 4 bases at J, with 8 bases in the middle. CDR3 nucleotides: TGCAGCGTTGACGGCCCTCCAGATACGCAGTATTTT. Translated: CSVDGPPDTQYF.

This clonotype was counted ten times or more. The chain is built from TRBV11-2 and TRBJ2-3; 10 nucleotides line up with TRBD2. V lost 1 base, J lost 3 bases, and 4 bases stayed unmatched. CDR3 size: 16 residues. The germline V gene has CDR1 SGHAT and CDR2 FQNNGV. CDR3 DNA sequence: TGTGCCAGCAGCTTAGGATCGGGACTAGCGACAGATACGCAGTATTTT. Its protein is CASSLGSGLATDTQYF. The full variable domain, in which reference TRBV11-2 and TRBJ2-3 provide the parts outside the CDR3, is EAGVAQSPRYKIIEKRQSVAFWCNPISGHATLYWYQQILGQGPKLLIQFQNNGVVDDSQLPKDRFSAERLKGVDSTLKIQPAKLEDSAVYLCASSLGSGLATDTQYFGPGTRLTVL.

Ten or more counts support this clonotype. This rearrangement joins TRBV29-1 to TRBJ2-5; D unresolved. Trimming stripped 3 bases from V and 0 bases from J, with 11 bases between. CDR3 length equals 14 residues. Germline-derived CDR1 and CDR2 are SQVTM and ANQGSEA. CDR3 protein: CSVDSPSYQETQYF. The CDR3 DNA is TGCAGCGTTGATTCCCCCTCGTACCAAGAGACCCAGTACTTC.

The genes are TRBV7-9 and TRBJ2-5; D is possibly TRBD1 (6 bases). The length of the CDR3 is 14 residues. V was clipped by 8 bases and J by 5 bases, with 18 bases between them. Germline-derived CDR1 and CDR2 are SEHNR and FQNEAQ (reference sequence). The CDR3 bases are TGTGCCAGCCGGGAAGGGGGAGTCCGGGAGACCCAGTACTTC. It encodes CASREGGVRETQYF.

This clonotype was observed a handful of times. V and J are TRBV12-3 or TRBV12-4 and TRBJ1-1; D remains ambiguous. This CDR3 has 13 amino acids. Between the trimmed V and J ends, which lost 2 bases and 8 bases, there was a span of 12 bases. The CDR3 sequence: CASSLIFGNEAFF. CDR3 nucleotides: TGTGCCAGCAGTTTAATCTTCGGTAACGAAGCTTTCTTT.

This clonotype was counted only a few times. The CDR3 DNA reads TGTGCCAGCAGTGACGTTGGACAGGAAAATGGCTACACCTTC. It codes for CASSDVGQENGYTF. The chain links TRBV12-3 or TRBV12-4 to TRBJ1-2, with 7 bases identical to TRBD1. J lost 6 bases, V lost 5 bases, and 9 bases had no gene match. The CDR3 consists of 14 residues.

This rearrangement joins TRBV5-6 to TRBJ1-2; D is possibly TRBD1 (5 bases). The germline gives CDR1 SGHDT, CDR2 YYEEEE. Trimming removed 4 bases from V and 4 bases from J, with 23 bases in between. The CDR3 is 17 amino acids. The CDR3 loop reads CASSRKGATDRSYGYTF. The CDR3 DNA sequence: TGTGCCAGCAGCCGAAAAGGAGCTACAGACAGATCCTATGGCTACACCTTC.

This clonotype showed up many times. The V call is TRBV7-9, the J call TRBJ2-3; D ambiguous. Germline V lookup: CDR1 SEHNR, CDR2 FQNEAQ (reference sequence). The ends were cut back, 2 bases at V and 0 bases at J, with 6 bases in the middle. The CDR3 is made up of 14 amino acids. Here the CDR3 DNA reads TGTGCCAGCAGCTTACTGACTAGCACAGATACGCAGTATTTT. Its protein product is CASSLLTSTDTQYF.

This clonotype was detected only a few times. The chain joins TRBV19 to TRBJ1-1; D unclear. CDR3 length: 12 residues. V dropped 3 bases and J dropped 4 bases, with 6 bases sitting between them. CDR1 and CDR2 (germline): LNHDA, SQIVND (reference sequence). The CDR3 spells CASSMGITEAFF. The DNA of the CDR3 is TGTGCCAGTAGTATGGGTATCACTGAAGCTTTCTTT. Variable domain in full (rest from reference TRBV19 and TRBJ1-1): DGGITQSPKYLFRKEGQNVTLSCEQNLNHDAMYWYRQDPGQGLRLIYYSQIVNDFQKGDIAEGYSVSREKKESFPLTVTSAQKNPTAFYLCASSMGITEAFFGQGTRLTVV.

The chain joins TRBV6-5 to TRBJ2-5, with D perhaps being TRBD1 or TRBD2 (5 bases each). V was clipped by 0 bases and J by 9 bases, with 11 bases between them. Germline V gene lookup returns CDR1 MNHEY and CDR2 SVGAGI. The CDR3 spans 13 residues. CDR3 sequence reads: CASSYSGAAAQYF. The CDR3 nucleotides read TGTGCCAGCAGTTACTCCGGGGCGGCGGCCCAGTACTTC.

This clonotype was counted ten times or more. The chain couples TRBV7-9 to TRBJ2-7; 8 nucleotides agree with TRBD1. CDR1 and CDR2 (germline): SEHNR, FQNEAQ (reference sequence). The CDR3 covers 15 residues. V trimming: 4 bases; J trimming: 3 bases; junction bases outside the gene matches: 8. In DNA, the CDR3 is TGTGCCAGCAGCTCTACGGGACAGGTCAACTACGAGCAGTACTTC. It translates to CASSSTGQVNYEQYF.

This clonotype occurred many times. The V call is TRBV27, the J call TRBJ2-3, with 7 bases lining up with TRBD2. The length of the CDR3 is 17 residues. In germline, CDR1 is MNHEY, CDR2 SMNVEV (reference sequence). Trimming cost V 3 bases and J 3 bases; bases outside gene matches: 12. The CDR3 DNA sequence: TGTGCCAGCAGTTTTGTCCCCGCCAGCGGGGTGACAGATACGCAGTATTTT. Translation: CASSFVPASGVTDTQYF.

CDR3 in amino acids: CASSPGGTSPEKLFF. The CDR3 DNA sequence: TGTGCCAGCAGCCCAGGGGGTACATCTCCGGAAAAACTGTTTTTT. The genes are TRBV11-2 and TRBJ1-4, with 7 bases that match TRBD1. The V segment lost 5 bases and the J segment 8 bases; nucleotides outside the gene matches: 11. This CDR3 is 15 amino acids long. The V gene's germline CDR1 is SGHAT and CDR2 FQNNGV. The full variable domain, rest sourced from reference TRBV11-2 and TRBJ1-4, is EAGVAQSPRYKIIEKRQSVAFWCNPISGHATLYWYQQILGQGPKLLIQFQNNGVVDDSQLPKDRFSAERLKGVDSTLKIQPAKLEDSAVYLCASSPGGTSPEKLFFGSGTQLSVL.

The chain recombines TRBV20-1 with TRBJ2-7; TRBD2 might be the D (6 bases). Between the trimmed V and J ends, which lost 2 bases and 6 bases, there was a span of 14 bases. CDR1 DFQATT and CDR2 SNEGSKA come from the germline V gene (reference sequence). The CDR3 sequence is 13 residues long. The chain's CDR3 is CSARLLGGTEQYF. CDR3 DNA sequence: TGCAGTGCTAGACTATTGGGCGGGACCGAGCAGTACTTC.

V and J are TRBV13 and TRBJ1-2; 10 bases fit TRBD1. The V gene end was trimmed by 5 bases and the J gene end by 3 bases; junction bases not matched to a gene: 9. CDR3 size: 16 residues. Germline values: CDR1 PRHDT, CDR2 FYEKMQ (reference sequence). CDR3 nucleotide sequence: TGTGCCAGCAGCCAGGGACAGGGGATTTATCACTATGGCTACACCTTC. Its protein product is CASSQGQGIYHYGYTF. Looking up the rest from reference TRBV13 and TRBJ1-2 gives the full variable domain: AAGVIQSPRHLIKEKRETATLKCYPIPRHDTVYWYQQGPGQDPQFLISFYEKMQSDKGSIPDRFSAQQFSDYHSELNMSSLELGDSALYFCASSQGQGIYHYGYTFGSGTRLTVV.

This clonotype was detected only a few times. The chain links TRBV3-1 to TRBJ2-1; tentatively, D is TRBD2 (5 bases). The germline V gene has CDR1 LGHDT and CDR2 YNNKEL (reference sequence). This CDR3 has 16 amino acids. V dropped 7 bases and J dropped 1 base, with 17 bases sitting between them. CDR3 nucleotide sequence: TGTGCCAGCACCGAAGGGCGGGCTTCATCCTACAATGAGCAGTTCTTC. Encoded protein: CASTEGRASSYNEQFF.

To note about this clonotype: Because it lacks the conserved phenylalanine or tryptophan at the end, this CDR3 is likely a read error. V usage is TRBV30 and J usage is TRBJ2-3; no reliable D call. The ends were cut back, 0 bases at V and 2 bases at J, with 6 bases in the middle. Germline assignment: CDR1 GTSNPN and CDR2 SVGIG (reference sequence). CDR3 length: 13 residues. The CDR3 DNA sequence: TGTGCCTGGAGTGTAACCTACACAGATACGCAGTATCTT. The encoded protein is CAWSVTYTDTQYL.

Concerning this clonotype: The junction departs from germline at one end; a sequencing error may be responsible. V and J are TRBV6-6 and TRBJ2-7; perhaps TRBD2 as D (5 bases). Per germline, CDR1 MNHNY and CDR2 SVGAGI (reference sequence). The CDR3 runs 14 residues. CDR3 in DNA: TGCGCCAGCAGCCCCAGCGGTTGTGCTTACGAGCAGTACTTC. This encodes CASSPSGCAYEQYF.

This clonotype was detected ten times or more. The chain carries TRBV20-1 and TRBJ2-7; no reliable D call. The V end was cut by 1 base, the J end by 3 bases, with 13 bases between. CDR3 length: 14 residues. CDR1 and CDR2 from the germline V gene are DFQATT and SNEGSKA (reference sequence). The DNA of the CDR3 is TGCAGTGCTAGAGTGGCGAGGCCCGACTACGAGCAGTACTTC. This gives the protein CSARVARPDYEQYF.

The rearrangement uses TRBV7-6 and TRBJ2-5, with a tentative D call TRBD2 (5 bases). The V and J ends lost 4 bases and 2 bases respectively, with 23 bases between them. Germline V lookup: CDR1 SGHVS, CDR2 FNYEAQ. This CDR3 is built from 18 residues. In nucleotides, the CDR3 is TGTGCCAGCAGCTATCCGAACGATGAGACTAAGTATCAAGAGACCCAGTACTTC. It codes for CASSYPNDETKYQETQYF.

The rearrangement uses TRBV10-1 and TRBJ2-3; maybe TRBD1 (5 bases). The germline CDR1 and CDR2 sequences are WNHNN and SYGVQD (reference sequence). There are 14 residues in the CDR3. Trimming left V 2 bases short and J 5 bases short, with 11 bases between. CDR3 bases: TGCGCCAGCAGTGAGGATCTTAGGGGAGATACGCAGTATTTT. Its protein product is CASSEDLRGDTQYF.

This clonotype appeared many times. The chain links TRBV20-1 to TRBJ1-5; D may be TRBD1 (5 bases). The CDR3 runs to 16 residues. In germline, CDR1 is DFQATT, CDR2 SNEGSKA (reference sequence). V lost 0 bases to trimming and J lost 0 bases, with 12 bases between them. The CDR3 region is CSARDPQDNSNQPQHF. CDR3 coding DNA: TGCAGTGCTAGAGATCCCCAGGACAATAGCAATCAGCCCCAGCATTTT.

This sequence joins TRBV19 and TRBJ1-5; D is perhaps TRBD1 (5 bases). The CDR3 runs to 14 residues. V lost 5 bases to trimming and J lost 6 bases, with 14 bases between them. Germline V lookup: CDR1 LNHDA, CDR2 SQIVND (reference sequence). The CDR3 region has the DNA TGTGCCAGTAGTTTTGTTGGGGCCTCTCAGCCCCAGCATTTT. Protein product: CASSFVGASQPQHF.

This clonotype has more than one count but fewer than ten. The V and J genes are TRBV19 and TRBJ2-1; weak D call: TRBD2 (5 bases). CDR1 and CDR2 (germline): LNHDA, SQIVND (reference sequence). CDR3 length equals 13 residues. V shed 10 bases and J shed 1 base, with 11 bases lying between them. The CDR3 DNA follows: TGTGCCACAGCGGCGCAATCCTACAATGAGCAGTTCTTC. It specifies CATAAQSYNEQFF.

As for this clonotype: This may be a read error: a much more frequent sequence differs by one nucleotide. This chain joins TRBV7-6 and TRBJ2-7; D is perhaps TRBD1 or TRBD2 (6 bases each). Germline V CDR1 and CDR2: SGHVS, FNYEAQ. The V end lost 4 bases, the J end lost 9 bases, and 19 bases lay between the germline ends. CDR3 length: 14 residues. CDR3 in amino acids: CASSSGGHGDGQYF. For the CDR3, the DNA is TGTGCCAGCAGCTCCGGGGGACACGGGGACGGGCAGTACTTC.

V usage is TRBV3-1 and J usage is TRBJ2-5; TRBD1 might be the D (6 bases). The length of the CDR3 is 16 residues. The germline gives CDR1 LGHDT, CDR2 YNNKEL (reference sequence). With 5 bases removed from V and 2 bases from J, the gap between germline ends came to 18 bases. CDR3 nucleotides: TGTGCCAGCAGCGCAGGGGCCCGAGCGGTACAAGAGACCCAGTACTTC. Residues: CASSAGARAVQETQYF.

The V call is TRBV3-1, the J call TRBJ1-4; the D is unclear. This CDR3 contains 14 residues. The germline gives CDR1 LGHDT, CDR2 YNNKEL (reference sequence). V lost 1 base, J lost 4 bases, and 7 bases lay in between. CDR3 sequence reads: CASSQVRNNEKLFF. The CDR3 DNA sequence: TGTGCCAGCAGCCAAGTGAGGAATAATGAAAAACTGTTTTTT. Combining the CDR3 with reference TRBV3-1 and TRBJ1-4 gives the whole variable domain DTAVSQTPKYLVTQMGNDKSIKCEQNLGHDTMYWYKQDSKKFLKIMFSYNNKELIINETVPNRFSPKSPDKAHLNLHINSLELGDSAVYFCASSQVRNNEKLFFGSGTQLSVL.